This T cell receptor (beta chain) was identified in a study of PD-1 blockade in classical Hodgkin lymphoma. Each patient experienced a relapse that followed autologous stem cell transplantation, and brentuximab vedotin exposure varied. Sequencing was performed with immunoSEQ multiplex PCR; in TCRdb, only in-frame clones are kept and a portion is missing. The sample lists 25,000 to 30,000 clones, less than 80% occurring once. V lost 7 bases and J 1 base, leaving 17 bases between the germline ends. The germline CDR1 and CDR2 sequences are LNHDA and SQIVND (reference sequence). The CDR3 sequence is 16 residues long. Study outcomes and limitations: Newly diagnosed patients had diversity similar to the baseline diversity of complete responders.

The sample holds a few counts of this clone. What it recognizes is unknown. Sequences were derived from peripheral blood mononuclear cells (PBMCs), sampled before the second cycle of nivolumab. The sequence came from a human donor with classical Hodgkin lymphoma. This chain uses TRBV19 with TRBJ1-5; the D gene is possibly TRBD1 (5 bases). DNA of the CDR3: TGTGCCAGTATCCCCCCCACACAGGAGAGCAATCAGCCCCAGCATTTT. Amino acids: CASIPPTQESNQPQHF. Supplemented by reference TRBV19 and TRBJ1-5, the full variable domain reads DGGITQSPKYLFRKEGQNVTLSCEQNLNHDAMYWYRQDPGQGLRLIYYSQIVNDFQKGDIAEGYSVSREKKESFPLTVTSAQKNPTAFYLCASIPPTQESNQPQHFGDGTRLSIL.